This TCR beta chain was retrieved from a study of patients and donors after allogeneic stem cell transplantation. This clonotype came up a few times. CDR3 size: 15 residues. Germline CDR1 is SEHNR and CDR2 is FQNEAQ (reference sequence). The ends were cut back, 1 base at V and 7 bases at J, with 14 bases in the middle. TCRdb recomputed calls from the RT-PCR reads with MiXCR, one row per CDR3 protein. This sample has approximately 140,000 distinct CDR3 sequences, with about 36% found just once. This chain uses TRBV7-9 with TRBJ1-5; no reliable D call. The sample consisted of blood, either unsorted or a sorted T cell fraction (not recorded which). The receptor comes from a human donor who was either an allogeneic HSCT recipient or a stem cell or donor lymphocyte infusion donor (not recorded which). It is not recorded whose cells these are; they may come from a transplant donor. The CDR3: CASSLGGGIRQPQHF. Here the CDR3 DNA reads TGTGCCAGCAGCTTAGGCGGAGGGATTCGACAGCCCCAGCATTTT.